This T cell receptor beta chain was observed in a study of T-cell reconstitution after alpha-beta-depleted transplantation in children. This clonotype appeared many times. Construction of the TCRbeta library involved unique molecular identifiers. MiXCR was run by TCRdb on the PCR reads, yielding one entry per CDR3 protein. The sample has 150,000 to 250,000 distinct CDR3 sequences; 6.3% are singletons. The V gene's germline CDR1 is SQVTM and CDR2 ANQGSEA. The CDR3 runs to 15 residues. V was shortened by 2 bases and J by 0 bases, with 14 bases between the two germline ends. The chain carries TRBV29-1 and TRBJ2-7; the D is unclear. This clonotype originated in a girl under two years old with combined immunodeficiency, due to receive a stem cell transplant. The sample consisted of PBMCs, taken before TCRalphabeta/CD19-depleted stem cell transplant. This CDR3 reads CSVESSLPDSYEQYF. The CDR3 nucleotides are TGCAGCGTTGAATCGAGTCTACCAGACTCCTACGAGCAGTACTTC.